This TCR beta chain was sequenced during a study of vaccination and CD4 T cells after COVID-19. Study context: The convalescents were made up of six males and four females, two of whom were Hispanic. Those taking part got two shots of either the BNT162b2 or the mRNA-1273 vaccine.

This clonotype was picked up a small number of times. What it recognizes is unknown. The Oncomine TCR Beta short-read assay sequenced DNA from cultured CD4+ T cells. TCRdb recomputed calls from the PCR reads with MiXCR, one row per CDR3 protein. The repertoire holds about 20,000 distinct CDR3 sequences, around 43% seen once, with 9.5% to 15% in the top ten. Treatment here: approximately nine-day PBMC culture with coronavirus spike peptide pools or control peptides (ViraFEST assay). Trimming stripped 6 bases from V and 5 bases from J, with 17 bases between. The CDR3 length is 15 residues. Germline lookup yields CDR1 MDHEN and CDR2 SYDVKM.

Sequencing was carried out using CD4+ T cells from blood, cultured in vitro. The sequence came from a human donor who had recovered from COVID-19. J is TRBJ1-5 and V is TRBV28; D perhaps matches TRBD1 (5 bases). The CDR3 loop is CASSPAGDADQPQHF. The CDR3 bases are TGTGCCAGCAGCCCTGCGGGGGACGCGGATCAGCCCCAGCATTTT.